This T cell receptor (beta chain) emerged from a study of spatial heterogeneity in lung cancer. In the study overall: There were consistently more beta-chain sequences detected than alpha-chain sequences.

As for time point: blood at routine non-recurrence follow-up after resection. Single TCR cDNA molecules each had their own unique molecular identifier. Each CDR3 protein gets one entry after TCRdb re-called the 5' RACE reads with MiXCR. The sample consists of 60,000 to 85,000 distinct CDR3 sequences, about 8.2% of them appearing once. V was cut by 0 bases and J by 4 bases, with 11 bases left in between. CDR1 is SGHRS and CDR2 is YFSETQ in the germline V gene. CDR3 length: 14 amino acids. This clonotype was seen repeatedly, ten times or more. Source: PBMCs, taken at follow-up. V gene TRBV5-1 combines with J gene TRBJ2-7; D may be TRBD2 (6 bases). The clonotype was recovered from a female donor with early-stage non-small cell lung cancer. CDR3 in DNA: TGCGCCAGCAGCTTGGGACTAGAACTTTACGAGCAGTACTTC. Encoded protein: CASSLGLELYEQYF.